This T cell receptor beta chain appears in the sequencing data of a study of blood T cells in healthy people across ages. Next came a second PCR, run for about 6 to 12 cycles, which used a sample-barcoded 5' primer along with a J-beta primer mix. Using its own MiXCR run on the 5' RACE reads, TCRdb lists one record per CDR3 protein. The sample records about 1,800,000 distinct CDR3 sequences, 25% to 30% being singletons. Study results and caveats: While age rose, TCR beta diversity per million T cells dropped in a roughly linear way.

In its sample, this clonotype was seen a few times. The antigen is undetermined. J gave up 2 bases and V 5 bases, and 8 bases lay outside the gene matches. Germline lookup yields CDR1 MNHNY and CDR2 SVGAGI (reference sequence). The CDR3 is 16 amino acids. The sequencing input was blood. The sequence derives from a woman aged 25 to 39 in good health. The chain uses TRBV6-6 and TRBJ2-5; 10 nucleotides align to TRBD2. The DNA for the CDR3 is TGTGCCAGCAGTAATCCCCGGACTAGCGGACAAGAGACCCAGTACTTC. As protein: CASSNPRTSGQETQYF.